Listed below are T cell receptor beta chains from one sample, sequenced in a study of blood T cell repertoires in COVID-19. Sequencing used immunoSEQ multiplex PCR; TCRdb keeps in-frame clones, though not all of them. The sample lists around 170,000 clones, 85% to 95% seen once, with roughly 0.56% in the top ten. Sequences were obtained from peripheral blood. The source is a man in his fifties with acute or convalescent COVID-19. Each CDR3 is given with its conserved first and last residue. A D gene is named only where the DNA matches it firmly. The size entry is marked missing in some rows and otherwise reads once, few, many or a size class.

clone size: NA
V gene: TRBV14
J gene: TRBJ2-5
D gene: NA
CDR3 protein: CASSQGFGDQETQYF
CDR3 DNA: TGTGCCAGCAGCCAAGGTTTCGGTGATCAAGAGACCCAGTACTTC

clone size: NA
V gene: TRBV18
J gene: TRBJ2-5
D gene: NA
CDR3 protein: CASSPALQGSQETQYF
CDR3 DNA: TGTGCCAGCTCACCGGCGCTTCAGGGGTCCCAAGAGACCCAGTACTTC

clone size: NA
V gene: TRBV6-5
J gene: TRBJ1-1
D gene: NA
CDR3 protein: CASSPRGRRAFF
CDR3 DNA: TGTGCCAGCAGTCCCCGGGGAAGGCGGGCTTTCTTT

clone size: NA
V gene: TRBV18
J gene: TRBJ2-5
D gene: TRBD1
CDR3 protein: CASSSPQGPVAGETQYF
CDR3 DNA: TGTGCCAGCTCTTCCCCACAGGGGCCCGTCGCCGGGGAGACCCAGTACTTC

clone size: once
V gene: TRBV10-3
J gene: TRBJ2-2
D gene: NA
CDR3 protein: CAIGLRGDNTGELFF
CDR3 DNA: TGTGCCATCGGGCTCAGGGGAGATAACACCGGGGAGCTGTTTTTT

clone size: NA
V gene: TRBV7-9
J gene: TRBJ1-1
D gene: NA
CDR3 protein: CASSKGGEAFF
CDR3 DNA: TGTGCCAGCAGCAAAGGCGGTGAAGCTTTCTTT

clone size: NA
V gene: TRBV2
J gene: TRBJ1-2
D gene: NA
CDR3 protein: CASKSDTHGYTF
CDR3 DNA: TGTGCCAGCAAATCCGACACGCATGGCTACACCTTC

clone size: NA
V gene: TRBV4-3
J gene: TRBJ1-3
D gene: NA
CDR3 protein: CASSPSGRGTGNTIYF
CDR3 DNA: TGCGCCAGCAGCCCTTCGGGGCGGGGAACTGGAAACACCATATATTTT

clone size: NA
V gene: TRBV5-4
J gene: TRBJ1-2
D gene: NA
CDR3 protein: CASSLGGNYGYTF
CDR3 DNA: TGTGCCAGCAGCTTAGGGGGTAACTATGGCTACACCTTC

clone size: NA
V gene: TRBV2
J gene: TRBJ1-5
D gene: NA
CDR3 protein: CATHGGMGQPQHF
CDR3 DNA: TGTGCCACCCACGGGGGAATGGGTCAGCCCCAGCATTTT

clone size: NA
V gene: TRBV27
J gene: TRBJ2-1
D gene: TRBD2
CDR3 protein: CASSLGLGSHEQFF
CDR3 DNA: TGTGCCAGCAGTTTGGGACTAGGGAGCCATGAGCAGTTCTTC

clone size: NA
V gene: TRBV9
J gene: TRBJ1-3
D gene: TRBD1
CDR3 protein: CASSVGTAGNTIYF
CDR3 DNA: TGTGCCAGCAGCGTGGGGACAGCTGGAAACACCATATATTTT

clone size: NA
V gene: TRBV2
J gene: TRBJ2-7
D gene: TRBD2
CDR3 protein: CASETSGMSYEQYF
CDR3 DNA: TGTGCCAGCGAGACTAGCGGGATGTCCTACGAGCAGTACTTC

clone size: NA
V gene: TRBV9
J gene: TRBJ1-3
D gene: TRBD1
CDR3 protein: CASSPDRGAGNTIYF
CDR3 DNA: TGTGCCAGTAGCCCAGACAGGGGGGCTGGAAACACCATATATTTT

clone size: few
V gene: TRBV5-4
J gene: TRBJ1-2
D gene: NA
CDR3 protein: CASSLRQAPNYGYTF
CDR3 DNA: TGTGCCAGCAGCTTGCGGCAGGCTCCTAACTATGGCTACACCTTC

clone size: NA
V gene: TRBV18
J gene: TRBJ1-5
D gene: NA
CDR3 protein: CASSGTSNQPQHF
CDR3 DNA: TGTGCCAGCTCAGGGACAAGCAATCAGCCCCAGCATTTT

clone size: NA
V gene: TRBV7-8
J gene: TRBJ1-3
D gene: NA
CDR3 protein: CATSVGASPNTIYF
CDR3 DNA: TGTGCCACCAGCGTGGGGGCCTCTCCAAACACCATATATTTT

clone size: NA
V gene: TRBV25-1
J gene: TRBJ1-2
D gene: TRBD1
CDR3 protein: CASTPNRGIDGYTF
CDR3 DNA: TGTGCCAGCACCCCAAACAGGGGAATCGATGGCTACACCTTC

clone size: NA
V gene: TRBV7-3
J gene: TRBJ1-2
D gene: NA
CDR3 protein: CASSSEPGLAGYGYTF
CDR3 DNA: TGTGCCAGCAGCTCCGAGCCGGGACTCGCGGGCTATGGCTACACCTTC

clone size: NA
V gene: TRBV28
J gene: TRBJ2-1
D gene: TRBD2
CDR3 protein: CASSRSIAGLGYEQFF
CDR3 DNA: TGTGCCAGCAGCCGAAGTATAGCGGGGTTGGGGTATGAGCAGTTCTTC

clone size: once
V gene: TRBV2
J gene: TRBJ1-4
D gene: TRBD1
CDR3 protein: CASRGDRGATNEKLFF
CDR3 DNA: TGTGCCAGCAGGGGGGACAGGGGTGCAACTAATGAAAAACTGTTTTTT

clone size: NA
V gene: TRBV18
J gene: TRBJ1-5
D gene: TRBD1
CDR3 protein: CASSLGTGGNQPQHF
CDR3 DNA: TGTGCCAGCTCCCTTGGGACAGGGGGAAACCAGCCCCAGCATTTT